A selection of T cell receptor beta chains follows, all from one sample in a study of cytomegalovirus exposure and HLA in healthy donors. Data came from immunoSEQ multiplex PCR; TCRdb stores just in-frame clones and leaves some out. The sample yields about 49,000 clones, roughly nine tenths seen once. Sequencing was performed on PBMCs. The receptors come from a man aged 18 to 29 in good health and CMV-seronegative. Each CDR3 is given without its conserved first and last residue.

CDR3aa	v_gene	j_gene
ASSFKRKSPFAQY	TRBV28	TRBJ2-3
ASSLTGRQPQH	TRBV27	TRBJ1-5
ASRGLAGAPYNEQF	TRBV5-1	TRBJ2-1
ATSRGLRERFTEAF	TRBV15	TRBJ1-1
AINPTGGADEQY	TRBV10-3	TRBJ2-7
ASSLVGASFDEQF	TRBV5-4	TRBJ2-1
ASSSQTSGLGDTQY	TRBV5-4	TRBJ2-3
ASRPPRQGAHTEAF	TRBV23-1	TRBJ1-1
ASSQYRAGSYEQY	TRBV4-1	TRBJ2-7
ASRPTGGLGNQPQH	TRBV28	TRBJ1-5
AWSVGLDLYEQY	TRBV30	TRBJ2-7
ASSAGSRTDTQY	TRBV9	TRBJ2-3
ASSPGQGDAEAF	TRBV4-2	TRBJ1-1
ASSRSGELF	TRBV27	TRBJ2-2
ASSQDLAGAGETQY	TRBV14	TRBJ2-5